This TCR beta chain is drawn from a study of Ad26.COV2.S vaccination and SARS-CoV-2 variants. Study details: The COV1001 Ad26.COV2.S trial arm included the donor. Ad26.COV2.S, an intramuscular injection, was given once or twice 56 days apart.

Germline V CDR1 and CDR2: SGHRS, YFSETQ. The CDR3 is made up of 14 amino acids. V lost 4 bases to trimming and J lost 5 bases, with 12 bases between them. Regarding treatment: 15 to 20 received Ad26.COV2.S at low or high dose, single or two shots; about 5 received placebo; per-sample allocation not given. Collection of samples fell on day 63 after the first vaccine or placebo injection. General study results and limits: Recipients of vaccine and of placebo showed similar breadth of their non-spike TCR repertoires.

Details on this clone: Its antigen is currently unknown.

Here immunoSEQ multiplex PCR was the method, and the copy in TCRdb shows in-frame clones only, minus some. Of about 410,000 clones in the sample, approximately 91% are singletons; the top ten hold 3.5%. The sequence was obtained from a person aged 18 to 59 who received the Ad26.COV2.S COVID-19 vaccine or a placebo. This chain connects TRBV5-1 to TRBJ1-4; tentative D call: TRBD1 (6 bases). Specimen: peripheral blood, collected in a trial of Ad26.COV2.S vaccine versus placebo. The CDR3 spells CASSGDTENEKLFF. CDR3 DNA sequence: TGCGCCAGCAGCGGGGACACGGAGAATGAAAAACTGTTTTTT.